This record covers a single TCR beta chain. Its antigen is as yet unknown. The sample comes from a study of Ad26.COV2.S vaccination and SARS-CoV-2 variants. Study findings and constraints: Vaccine recipients posted higher spike-specific TCR breadth than their placebo counterparts.

The CDR3 sequence is 16 residues long. V gave up 7 bases and J gave up 4 bases; unmatched junction bases: 10. Germline-derived CDR1 and CDR2 are LNHDA and SQIVND (reference sequence). Using immunoSEQ multiplex PCR, the repertoire was profiled, and TCRdb retains in-frame clones only, with some absent. The sample yields about 420,000 clones, over 75% seen once. Noted treatment: roughly 20 received Ad26.COV2.S at low or high dose, single or two shots; about five received placebo; per-sample allocation not given. All samples were drawn on day 63, counting from the first vaccine or placebo injection. The donor was a Boston adult aged 18-55 years. Built on an Ad26 vector, the vaccine expressed Wuhan-strain SARS-CoV-2 spike.

The clonotype comes from a person between 18 and 60 years old who received the Ad26.COV2.S COVID-19 vaccine or a placebo. The chain is built from TRBV19 and TRBJ1-5; TRBD1 matches at 10 bases. This specimen was peripheral blood, taken in a trial of Ad26.COV2.S vaccine versus placebo. CDR3 loop: CASIGTGDPTNQPQHF. Written as DNA, the CDR3 is TGTGCCAGTATTGGGACAGGGGATCCTACGAATCAGCCCCAGCATTTT.